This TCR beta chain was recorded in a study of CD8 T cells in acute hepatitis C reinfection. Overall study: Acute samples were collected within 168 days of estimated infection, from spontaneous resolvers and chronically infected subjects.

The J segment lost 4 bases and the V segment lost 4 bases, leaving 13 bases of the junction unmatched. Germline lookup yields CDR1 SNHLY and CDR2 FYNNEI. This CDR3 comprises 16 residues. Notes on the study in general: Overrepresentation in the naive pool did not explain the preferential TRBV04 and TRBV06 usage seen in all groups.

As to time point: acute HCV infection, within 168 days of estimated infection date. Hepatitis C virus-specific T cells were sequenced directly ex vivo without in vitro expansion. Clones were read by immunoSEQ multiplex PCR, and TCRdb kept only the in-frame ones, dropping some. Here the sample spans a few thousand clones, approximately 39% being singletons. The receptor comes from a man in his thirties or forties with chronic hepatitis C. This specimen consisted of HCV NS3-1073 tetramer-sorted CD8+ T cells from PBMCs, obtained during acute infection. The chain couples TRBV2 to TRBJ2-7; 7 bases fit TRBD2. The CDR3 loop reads CASSATTGTKPYEQYF. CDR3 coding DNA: TGTGCCAGCAGTGCAACAACCGGGACTAAACCTTACGAGCAGTACTTC.